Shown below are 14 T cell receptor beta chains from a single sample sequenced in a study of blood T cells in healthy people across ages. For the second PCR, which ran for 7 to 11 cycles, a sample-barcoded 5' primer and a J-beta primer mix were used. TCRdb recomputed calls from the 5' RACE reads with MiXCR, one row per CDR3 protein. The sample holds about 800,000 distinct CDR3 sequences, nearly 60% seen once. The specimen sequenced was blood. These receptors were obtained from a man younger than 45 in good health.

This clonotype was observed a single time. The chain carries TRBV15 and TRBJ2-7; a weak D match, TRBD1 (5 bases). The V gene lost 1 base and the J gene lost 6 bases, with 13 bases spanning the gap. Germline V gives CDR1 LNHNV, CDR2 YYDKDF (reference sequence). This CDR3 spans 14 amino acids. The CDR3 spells CATSRAGPSFEQYF. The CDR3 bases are TGTGCCACCAGCAGAGCAGGGCCGAGCTTCGAGCAGTACTTC.

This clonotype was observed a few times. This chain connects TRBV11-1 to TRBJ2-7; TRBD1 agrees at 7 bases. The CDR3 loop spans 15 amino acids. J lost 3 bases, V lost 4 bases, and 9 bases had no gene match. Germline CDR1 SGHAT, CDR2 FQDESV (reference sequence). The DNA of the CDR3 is TGTGCCAGCAGCTGGAACAGGGGATCGTACTACGAGCAGTACTTC. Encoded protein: CASSWNRGSYYEQYF. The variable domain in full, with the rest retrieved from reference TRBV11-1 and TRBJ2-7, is EAEVAQSPRYKITEKSQAVAFWCDPISGHATLYWYRQILGQGPELLVQFQDESVVDDSQLPKDRFSAERLKGVDSTLKIQPAELGDSAMYLCASSWNRGSYYEQYFGPGTRLTVT.

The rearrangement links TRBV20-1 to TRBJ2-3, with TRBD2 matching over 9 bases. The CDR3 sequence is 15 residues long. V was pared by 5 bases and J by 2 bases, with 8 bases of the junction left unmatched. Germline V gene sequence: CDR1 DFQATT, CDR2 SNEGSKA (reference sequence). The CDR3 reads CSASQRLAVTDTQYF. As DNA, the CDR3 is TGCAGTGCTTCCCAAAGACTAGCGGTCACAGATACGCAGTATTTT.

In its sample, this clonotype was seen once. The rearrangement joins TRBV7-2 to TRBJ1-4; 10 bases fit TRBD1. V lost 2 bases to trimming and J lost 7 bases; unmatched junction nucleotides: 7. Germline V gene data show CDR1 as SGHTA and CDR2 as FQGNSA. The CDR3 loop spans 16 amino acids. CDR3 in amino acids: CASSLNPGQGSEKLFF. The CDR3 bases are TGTGCCAGCAGCTTAAACCCGGGACAGGGGAGTGAAAAACTGTTTTTT.

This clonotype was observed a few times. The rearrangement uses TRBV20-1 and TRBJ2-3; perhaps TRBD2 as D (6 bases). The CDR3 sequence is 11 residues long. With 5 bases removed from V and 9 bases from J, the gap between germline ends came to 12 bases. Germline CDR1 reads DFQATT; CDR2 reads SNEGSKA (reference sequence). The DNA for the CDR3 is TGCAGTGCTCCGGGCGCGGGGACGCAGTATTTT. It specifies CSAPGAGTQYF.

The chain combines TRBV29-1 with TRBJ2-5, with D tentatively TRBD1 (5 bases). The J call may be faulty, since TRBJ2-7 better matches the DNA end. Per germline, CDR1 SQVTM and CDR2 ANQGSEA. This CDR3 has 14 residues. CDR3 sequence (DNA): TGCAGCGTTGAAGTTGGCAGGGCTACCTACGAGCAGTACTTC. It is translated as CSVEVGRATYEQYF.

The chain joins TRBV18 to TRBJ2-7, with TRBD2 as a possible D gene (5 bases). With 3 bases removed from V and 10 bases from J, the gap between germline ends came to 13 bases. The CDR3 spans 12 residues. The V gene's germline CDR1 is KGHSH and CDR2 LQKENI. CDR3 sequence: CASSPEGRAQYF. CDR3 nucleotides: TGTGCCAGCTCACCCGAGGGAAGGGCCCAGTACTTC.

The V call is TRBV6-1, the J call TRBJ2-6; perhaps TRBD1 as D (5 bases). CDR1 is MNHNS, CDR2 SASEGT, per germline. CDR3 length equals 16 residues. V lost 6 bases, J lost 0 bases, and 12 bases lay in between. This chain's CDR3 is CASSATDSSGANVLTF. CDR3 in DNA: TGTGCCAGCAGCGCGACTGACAGCTCTGGGGCCAACGTCCTGACTTTC.

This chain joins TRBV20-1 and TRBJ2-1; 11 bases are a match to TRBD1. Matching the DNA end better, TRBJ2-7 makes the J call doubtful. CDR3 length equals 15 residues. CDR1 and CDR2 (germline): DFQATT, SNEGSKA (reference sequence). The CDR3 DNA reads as TGCAGTGTCTCGATGGGGACAGGGGGTGACAAGGAGCAGTACTTC. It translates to CSVSMGTGGDKEQYF.

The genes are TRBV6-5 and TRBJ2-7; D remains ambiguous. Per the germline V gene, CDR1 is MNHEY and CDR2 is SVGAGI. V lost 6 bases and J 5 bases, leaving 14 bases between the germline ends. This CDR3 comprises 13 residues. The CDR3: CASRSPDADEQYF. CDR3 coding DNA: TGTGCCAGCAGATCTCCCGATGCGGACGAGCAGTACTTC.

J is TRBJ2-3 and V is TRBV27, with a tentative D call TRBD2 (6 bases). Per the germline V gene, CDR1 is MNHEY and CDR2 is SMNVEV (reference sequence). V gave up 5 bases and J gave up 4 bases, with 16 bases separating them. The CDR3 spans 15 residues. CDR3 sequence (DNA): TGTGCCAGCAGTAACAGCGGAGGGGCCGCAGATACGCAGTATTTT. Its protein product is CASSNSGGAADTQYF.

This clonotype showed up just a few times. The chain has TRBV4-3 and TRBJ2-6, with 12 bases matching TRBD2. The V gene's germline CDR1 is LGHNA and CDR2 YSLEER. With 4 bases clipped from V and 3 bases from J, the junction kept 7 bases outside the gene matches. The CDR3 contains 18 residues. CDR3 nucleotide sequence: TGCGCCAGCAGCCGGGGACTAGCGGGTTTGAGTGGGGCCAACGTCCTGACTTTC. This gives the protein CASSRGLAGLSGANVLTF.

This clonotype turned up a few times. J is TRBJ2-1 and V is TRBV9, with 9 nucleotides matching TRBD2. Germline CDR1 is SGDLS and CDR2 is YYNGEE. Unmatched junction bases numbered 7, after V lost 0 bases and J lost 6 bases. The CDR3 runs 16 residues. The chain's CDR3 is CASSVEIAGVFNEQFF. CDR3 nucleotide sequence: TGTGCCAGCAGCGTAGAGATAGCGGGAGTCTTCAATGAGCAGTTCTTC.

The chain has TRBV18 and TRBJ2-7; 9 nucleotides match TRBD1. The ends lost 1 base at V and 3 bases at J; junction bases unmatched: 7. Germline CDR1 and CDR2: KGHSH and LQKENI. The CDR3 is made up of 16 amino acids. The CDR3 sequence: CASSPRSGTGIYEQYF. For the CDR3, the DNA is TGTGCCAGCTCACCACGGTCCGGGACAGGGATCTACGAGCAGTACTTC. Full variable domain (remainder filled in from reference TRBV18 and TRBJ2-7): NAGVMQNPRHLVRRRGQEARLRCSPMKGHSHVYWYRQLPEEGLKFMVYLQKENIIDESGMPKERFSAEFPKEGPSILRIQQVVRGDSAAYFCASSPRSGTGIYEQYFGPGTRLTVT.